The 28 T cell receptor beta chains below were found in one sample sequenced in a study of blood T cells in healthy people across ages (dated by TCRdb to between 2015 and 2017). Libraries were made using 5' RACE. The sequencer was an Illumina HiSeq 2500. A second PCR of about 7 to 12 cycles was run with a J-beta primer mix and a sample-barcoded 5' primer. In-frame beta chains were kept once TCRdb had trimmed the public reads at Q25 with fastp and called clones with MiXCR. CDR3 protein duplicates are merged, each entry listing the most common genes and DNA. Within this sample are approximately 810,000 distinct CDR3 sequences, with 29% of them counted one time only. Approximately 15% of the sample belongs to the ten largest clones. Sequenced material: blood. Receptor source: an elderly woman in good health.

The chain recombines TRBV18 with TRBJ2-1; tentatively, D is TRBD2 (6 bases). The CDR3 covers 19 residues. V gave up 2 bases and J gave up 0 bases, with 20 bases separating them. Germline V lookup: CDR1 KGHSH, CDR2 LQKENI. CDR3 in DNA: TGTGCCAGCTCACCAAACCCCTCACTAGCTGACAGCTCCTACAATGAGCAGTTCTTC. Translated, it gives CASSPNPSLADSSYNEQFF.

The rearrangement joins TRBV28 to TRBJ2-3; D remains unclear. Trimming pared 4 bases from V and 2 bases from J, leaving 10 bases between. The V gene's germline CDR1 is MDHEN and CDR2 SYDVKM. The CDR3 runs 14 residues. The CDR3 bases are TGTGCCAGCAGTTCGGACCTGCACACAGATACGCAGTATTTT. Residues: CASSSDLHTDTQYF.

There are a few counts of this clonotype. The chain joins TRBV3-1 to TRBJ1-5; a possible D gene is TRBD1 (6 bases). Germline V lookup: CDR1 LGHDT, CDR2 YNNKEL (reference sequence). The CDR3 has 13 amino acids. Trimming took off 5 bases at V and 7 bases at J, with 12 bases between the two ends. The CDR3, as DNA: TGTGCCAGCAGCAAACAGGGTTACCAGCCCCAGCATTTT. Translation: CASSKQGYQPQHF.

This clonotype appeared many times. The gene calls are TRBV6-5 and TRBJ2-5; tentatively, D is TRBD1 or TRBD2 (5 bases each). Trimming cost V 6 bases and J 1 base, with 12 bases left between them. CDR1 MNHEY and CDR2 SVGAGI come from the germline V gene. This CDR3 has 14 residues. The CDR3 DNA reads as TGTGCCAGCAGAGAGGGACCAAGCCAAGAGACCCAGTACTTC. Its translation is CASREGPSQETQYF.

This clonotype was detected ten times or more. V gene TRBV18 combines with J gene TRBJ2-5; 9 bases fit TRBD1. Germline trimming cut 3 bases from V and 4 bases from J; bases unmatched to any gene: 3. The CDR3 length is 14 residues. The germline CDR1 and CDR2 sequences are KGHSH and LQKENI. The CDR3 region has the DNA TGTGCCAGCTCACCGGTACAGGGGGCAGAGACCCAGTACTTC. Translated: CASSPVQGAETQYF.

Worth noting for this clonotype: A much larger clonotype is one base distant, so this may be a read error. The chain has TRBV7-9 and TRBJ2-7; D tentatively reads TRBD1 or TRBD2 (5 bases each). TRBJ2-5 explains the end of the DNA better; the J call may be wrong. The CDR3 extends over 15 amino acids. Germline CDR1 reads SEHNR; CDR2 reads FQNEAQ (reference sequence). CDR3 bases: TGTGCCAGCAGCTTAGGAGGGGCAGAGCGAGAGACCCAGTACTTC. Its translation: CASSLGGAERETQYF.

J is TRBJ1-5 and V is TRBV2; 11 bases align to TRBD1. Per germline, CDR1 SNHLY and CDR2 FYNNEI. With V trimmed by 6 bases and J by 4 bases, 5 bases remained unmatched. This CDR3 is 15 amino acids long. CDR3 in DNA: TGTGCCAGCAGAGCCGGGACAGGGGGTAATCAGCCCCAGCATTTT. Translated, it gives CASRAGTGGNQPQHF.

Details on this clonotype: A single base separates this from a much larger clone, so it may be a read error. The CDR3 region has the DNA TGTGCCACCAGCTTCTCCACGGCGGGCAACTACGAGCAGTACTTC. This sequence encodes CATSFSTAGNYEQYF. The rearrangement uses TRBV15 and TRBJ2-4; a possible D gene is TRBD2 (5 bases). TRBJ2-7 explains the end of the DNA better; the J call may be wrong. The CDR3 length is 15 residues. Germline-derived CDR1 and CDR2 are LNHNV and YYDKDF (reference sequence).

This clonotype turned up a few times. A read error is possible here, since a much larger clone lies one base away. The rearrangement joins TRBV20-1 to TRBJ2-7; D is unresolved. CDR3 length equals 13 residues. The V gene lost 0 bases and the J gene lost 4 bases, with 10 bases spanning the gap. Germline V lookup: CDR1 DFQATT, CDR2 SNEGSKA (reference sequence). The CDR3 here is CSARDQRLYEQYF. In nucleotides, the CDR3 is TGCAGTGCTAGAGATCAACGGCTATACGAGCAGTACTTC.

This clonotype was detected only a few times. This may be a read error: a much more frequent sequence differs by one nucleotide. J is TRBJ2-7 and V is TRBV7-2; D is possibly TRBD2 (5 bases). The J call may be in error: the DNA end matches TRBJ2-4 better. The CDR3 runs to 13 residues. From germline, CDR1 is SGHTA and CDR2 FQGNSA. The CDR3 DNA is TGTGCCAGCAGCTTAACCGACGGGGACATTCAGTACTTC. Protein: CASSLTDGDIQYF.

The chain recombines TRBV6-2 or TRBV6-3 with TRBJ1-3; D gene unclear. With 8 bases removed from V and 4 bases from J, the gap between germline ends came to 15 bases. The CDR3 has 14 amino acids. Germline V gene lookup returns CDR1 MNHEY and CDR2 SVGEGT. The CDR3 DNA sequence: TGTGCCAGCGAAATGAACAGCTCCGGAAACACCATATATTTT. Translation gives CASEMNSSGNTIYF.

Worth noting for this clonotype: A much larger clone differs by one base, so this may be a read error. The chain links TRBV5-5 to TRBJ2-7; D perhaps matches TRBD2 (5 bases). The CDR3 is 13 residues long. Per the germline V gene, CDR1 is SGHKS and CDR2 is YYEKEE (reference sequence). Trimming pared 5 bases from V and 9 bases from J, leaving 18 bases between. The chain's CDR3 is CASRRPSGNGQYF. The DNA for the CDR3 is TGTGCCAGCAGACGGCCGTCCGGGAACGGGCAGTACTTC.

This clonotype occurred a few times. The J gene is TRBJ2-1, the V gene TRBV14; 9 bases match TRBD2. V dropped 4 bases and J dropped 3; count of bases not matched to a gene: 4. CDR1 SGHDN and CDR2 FVKESK come from the germline V gene. The CDR3 extends over 15 amino acids. CDR3 in amino acids: CASSPLAGFYNEQFF. The CDR3, as DNA: TGTGCCAGCAGCCCGCTAGCGGGGTTCTACAATGAGCAGTTCTTC.

CDR3 bases: TGCAGTGCTGCCCCGATGACTAGAGACTTAGAGACCCAGTACTTC. Its protein product is CSAAPMTRDLETQYF. The rearrangement links TRBV20-1 to TRBJ2-5; a possible D gene is TRBD2 (6 bases). The V gene's germline CDR1 is DFQATT and CDR2 SNEGSKA (reference sequence). CDR3 length: 15 residues. V gave up 5 bases and J gave up 4 bases, with 20 bases separating them.

About this clonotype: A read error may account for a junction end that differs from germline. The chain has TRBV5-1 and TRBJ2-1; 11 nucleotides line up with TRBD2. This CDR3 has 17 residues. The germline CDR1 and CDR2 sequences are SGHRS and YFSETQ. The CDR3 is CASSSNPLAGARNVQFF. CDR3 DNA: TGCGCCAGCAGCTCGAACCCACTAGCGGGGGCCCGGAATGTGCAGTTCTTC.

On this clonotype itself: This may come from a read error, since a much larger clone is one base off. CDR3 in amino acids: CAGSRRHHEKLFF. Written as DNA, the CDR3 is TGTGCCGGCAGCCGCCGCCACCATGAAAAACTGTTTTTT. The chain uses TRBV7-2 and TRBJ1-4; D call uncertain. The CDR3 consists of 13 residues. CDR1 and CDR2 (germline): SGHTA, FQGNSA.

This sequence joins TRBV2 and TRBJ1-5; no firm D call. The V end lost 5 bases, the J end lost 0 bases, and 14 bases lay between the germline ends. The germline V gene has CDR1 SNHLY and CDR2 FYNNEI. CDR3 length: 16 residues. The CDR3 bases are TGTGCCAGCAGTAAACAGAACCCTAATAGCAATCAGCCCCAGCATTTT. Translation: CASSKQNPNSNQPQHF.

This chain joins TRBV9 and TRBJ1-2; no reliable D call. The CDR3 length is 13 residues. The germline gives CDR1 SGDLS, CDR2 YYNGEE. V was clipped by 0 bases and J by 7 bases, with 10 bases between them. The CDR3, as DNA: TGTGCCAGCAGCGTAGGCAGGTGGGGTGGCTACACCTTC. Translated: CASSVGRWGGYTF.

This clonotype came up many times. The gene calls are TRBV5-1 and TRBJ2-3; 11 bases map to TRBD2. The CDR3 is made up of 16 amino acids. Germline V gives CDR1 SGHRS, CDR2 YFSETQ. V lost 3 bases and J lost 2; bases outside the gene matches: 5. CDR3 in DNA: TGCGCCAGCAGCTATCTAGCGGGGGGCTCCACAGATACGCAGTATTTT. Protein product: CASSYLAGGSTDTQYF.

The V and J genes are TRBV2 and TRBJ1-1; D is unclear. V lost 6 bases to trimming and J lost 11 bases, with 16 bases between them. The CDR3 contains 12 residues. Germline loops: CDR1 SNHLY, CDR2 FYNNEI. The CDR3 is CASRNGTPRAFF. CDR3 DNA: TGTGCCAGCAGGAACGGTACTCCCCGCGCTTTCTTT.

This chain connects TRBV6-1 to TRBJ1-2, with 7 bases lining up with TRBD1. CDR1 and CDR2 from the germline V gene are MNHNS and SASEGT. J lost 2 bases, V lost 4 bases, and 4 bases had no gene match. The CDR3 sequence is 14 residues long. For the CDR3, the DNA is TGTGCCAGCAGTGGGGGGACAGTCAACTATGGCTACACCTTC. It is translated as CASSGGTVNYGYTF.

This clonotype has at least ten counts. This chain connects TRBV20-1 to TRBJ2-3; 10 bases fit TRBD2. V shed 0 bases and J 2 bases; nucleotides not matched to a gene: 5. The germline gives CDR1 DFQATT, CDR2 SNEGSKA (reference sequence). This CDR3 comprises 16 residues. CDR3 DNA: TGCAGTGCTAGAGAATATGGACTAGCGGCCACAGATACGCAGTATTTT. Protein sequence: CSAREYGLAATDTQYF.

This clonotype was detected many times. The J gene is TRBJ2-5, the V gene TRBV21-1; TRBD2 was called by the table and not checked on the DNA. TRBV21-1 represents a pseudogene. This CDR3 is 15 amino acids long. The CDR3 protein is CASSKSSGEEETQYF. The CDR3 region has the DNA TGTGCCAGCAGCAAGTCTTCGGGGGAGGAGGAGACCCAGTACTTC.

This clonotype was seen at least ten times. V and J are TRBV7-8 and TRBJ2-3; D gene uncertain. Trimming shortened V by 1 base and J by 3 bases, and 5 bases separated the two germline ends. Germline lookup yields CDR1 SGHVS and CDR2 FQNEAQ. The CDR3 has 13 amino acids. CDR3 in amino acids: CASSLGITDTQYF. For the CDR3, the DNA is TGTGCCAGCAGCTTAGGGATAACAGATACGCAGTATTTT.

The V call is TRBV14, the J call TRBJ2-5; 8 bases map to TRBD1. The length of the CDR3 is 16 residues. Germline assignment: CDR1 SGHDN and CDR2 FVKESK. Trimming removed 0 bases from V and 10 bases from J; junction bases left unmatched: 13. CDR3 sequence (DNA): TGTGCCAGCAGCCAAGAAACCGGGACAGGCGCTGGGGGCCAGTACTTC. Protein: CASSQETGTGAGGQYF.

This clonotype was seen ten or more times. The gene calls are TRBV5-6 and TRBJ2-7; 11 nucleotides line up with TRBD2. The CDR3 has 19 amino acids. The V segment lost 0 bases and the J segment 4 bases; nucleotides outside the gene matches: 15. CDR1 SGHDT and CDR2 YYEEEE come from the germline V gene. The CDR3, as DNA: TGTGCCAGCAGCTTGGGTCTAGCGGGGGGATTAGAAAGTGGTTACGAGCAGTACTTC. It specifies CASSLGLAGGLESGYEQYF.

This clonotype was counted many times. The gene calls are TRBV5-5 and TRBJ2-5; D is perhaps TRBD2 (5 bases). V was clipped by 0 bases and J by 1 base, with 10 bases between them. Germline V gene lookup returns CDR1 SGHKS and CDR2 YYEKEE (reference sequence). The CDR3 is made up of 15 amino acids. Here the CDR3 DNA reads TGTGCCAGCAGCTTGGATGGAGGTTCCCAAGAGACCCAGTACTTC. It is translated as CASSLDGGSQETQYF.

As for this clonotype: A much larger clone differs from this one at a single base, so this may be a read error. The CDR3 DNA follows: TGTGCCAGCAGCGCCTCCGCGACAGGGGGCGTCTATGGCTACACCTTC. Encoded protein: CASSASATGGVYGYTF. J is TRBJ1-2 and V is TRBV7-2; TRBD1 aligns across 10 bases. The germline V gene has CDR1 SGHTA and CDR2 FQGNSA. The CDR3 consists of 16 residues. The ends lost 5 bases at V and 4 bases at J; junction bases unmatched: 10. The whole variable domain, remainder taken from reference TRBV7-2 and TRBJ1-2, is GAGVSQSPSNKVTEKGKDVELRCDPISGHTALYWYRQSLGQGLEFLIYFQGNSAPDKSGLPSDRFSAERTGGSVSTLTIQRTQQEDSAVYLCASSASATGGVYGYTFGSGTRLTVV.